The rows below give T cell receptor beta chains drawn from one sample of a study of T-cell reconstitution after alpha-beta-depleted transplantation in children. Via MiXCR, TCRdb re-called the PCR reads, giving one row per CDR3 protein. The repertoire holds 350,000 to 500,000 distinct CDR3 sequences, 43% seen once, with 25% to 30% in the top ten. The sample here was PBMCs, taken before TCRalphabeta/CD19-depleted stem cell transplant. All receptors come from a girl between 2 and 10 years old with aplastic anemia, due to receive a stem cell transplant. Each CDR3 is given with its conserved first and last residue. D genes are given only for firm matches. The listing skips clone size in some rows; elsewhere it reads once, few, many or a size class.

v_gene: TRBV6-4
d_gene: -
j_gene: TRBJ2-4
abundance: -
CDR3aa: CARGWTLAKNIQYF
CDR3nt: TGTGCCAGGGGATGGACACTAGCCAAAAACATTCAGTACTTC

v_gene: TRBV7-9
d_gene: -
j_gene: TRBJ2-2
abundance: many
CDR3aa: CASSSPLANTGELFF
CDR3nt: TGTGCCAGCAGCTCCCCGCTTGCGAACACCGGGGAGCTGTTTTTT

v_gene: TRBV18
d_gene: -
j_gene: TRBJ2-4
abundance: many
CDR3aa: CASSPPISAKNIQYF
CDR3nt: TGTGCCAGCTCACCACCGATATCGGCCAAAAACATTCAGTACTTC

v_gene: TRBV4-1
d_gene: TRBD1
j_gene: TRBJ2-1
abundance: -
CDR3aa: CASSHKGQGTPNEQFF
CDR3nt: TGCGCCAGCAGCCACAAGGGACAGGGGACCCCCAATGAGCAGTTCTTC

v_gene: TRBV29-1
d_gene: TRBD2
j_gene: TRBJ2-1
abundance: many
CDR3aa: CSVEDPGLLSYNEQFF
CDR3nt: TGCAGCGTTGAAGATCCGGGACTACTTAGCTACAATGAGCAGTTCTTC

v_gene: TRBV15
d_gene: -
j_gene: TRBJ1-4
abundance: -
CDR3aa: CATSRDWTLSNEKLFF
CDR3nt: TGTGCCACCAGCAGAGATTGGACACTTTCTAATGAAAAACTGTTTTTT

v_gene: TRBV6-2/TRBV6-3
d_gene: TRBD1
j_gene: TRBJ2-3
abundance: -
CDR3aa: CASNNRGRVPDTQYF
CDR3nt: TGTGCCAGCAACAACAGGGGGCGAGTCCCAGATACGCAGTATTTT

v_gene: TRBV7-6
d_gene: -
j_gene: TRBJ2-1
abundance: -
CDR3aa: CASSLAAPMGEQFF
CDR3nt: TGTGCCAGCAGCTTAGCGGCTCCCATGGGAGAGCAGTTCTTC

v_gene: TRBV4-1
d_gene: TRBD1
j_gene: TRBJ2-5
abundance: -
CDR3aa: CASSHIPGQGKETQYF
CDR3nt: TGCGCCAGCAGCCATATTCCGGGACAGGGAAAAGAGACCCAGTACTTC

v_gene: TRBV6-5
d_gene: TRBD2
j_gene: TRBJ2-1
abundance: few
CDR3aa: CASSSLAGGPYNEQFF
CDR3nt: TGTGCCAGCAGTTCTCTAGCGGGAGGGCCCTACAATGAGCAGTTCTTC

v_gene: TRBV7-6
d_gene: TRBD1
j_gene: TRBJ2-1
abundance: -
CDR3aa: CASSRHPGTDNEQFF
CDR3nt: TGTGCCAGCAGCCGACACCCCGGGACAGACAATGAGCAGTTCTTC

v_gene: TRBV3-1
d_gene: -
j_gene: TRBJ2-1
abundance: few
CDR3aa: CASSQGLGGREQFF
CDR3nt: TGTGCCAGCAGCCAAGGGCTAGGCGGGCGTGAGCAGTTCTTC

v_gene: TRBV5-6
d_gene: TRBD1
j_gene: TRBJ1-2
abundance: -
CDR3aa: CASSVTGGGYGYTF
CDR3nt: TGTGCCAGCAGCGTCACAGGGGGCGGCTATGGCTACACCTTC

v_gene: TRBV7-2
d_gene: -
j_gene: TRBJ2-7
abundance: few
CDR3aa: CASSLGPSSGEQYF
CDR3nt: TGTGCCAGCAGCTTAGGCCCTTCGTCCGGGGAGCAGTACTTC

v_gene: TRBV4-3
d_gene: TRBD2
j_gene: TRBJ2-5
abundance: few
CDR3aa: CASSQVGGRSAETQYF
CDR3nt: TGCGCCAGCAGCCAAGTAGGCGGGAGGTCAGCGGAGACCCAGTACTTC

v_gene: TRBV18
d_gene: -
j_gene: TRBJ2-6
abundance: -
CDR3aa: CASSQASTGANVLTF
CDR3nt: TGTGCCAGCTCACAGGCTAGTACTGGGGCCAACGTCCTGACTTTC

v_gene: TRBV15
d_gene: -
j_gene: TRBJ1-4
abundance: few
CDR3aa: CATSPQGRGATNEKLFF
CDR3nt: TGTGCCACCAGCCCCCAAGGCAGGGGTGCAACTAATGAAAAACTGTTTTTT

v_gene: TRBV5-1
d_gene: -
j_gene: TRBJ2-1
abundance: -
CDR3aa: CASSLRGGSSSYNEQFF
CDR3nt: TGCGCCAGCAGCTTAAGAGGAGGATCAAGCTCCTACAATGAGCAGTTCTTC

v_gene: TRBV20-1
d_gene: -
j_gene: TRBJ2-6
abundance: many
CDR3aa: CSASSNPGANVLTF
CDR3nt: TGCAGTGCTAGTTCTAATCCTGGGGCCAACGTCCTGACTTTC

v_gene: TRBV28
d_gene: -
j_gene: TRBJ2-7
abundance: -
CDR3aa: CASSLPLGRREQYF
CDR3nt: TGTGCCAGCAGTCTGCCTCTCGGACGGCGAGAGCAGTACTTC

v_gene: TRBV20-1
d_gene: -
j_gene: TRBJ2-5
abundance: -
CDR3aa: CSAPGGGPQETQYF
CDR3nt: TGCAGTGCTCCCGGGGGTGGCCCCCAAGAGACCCAGTACTTC

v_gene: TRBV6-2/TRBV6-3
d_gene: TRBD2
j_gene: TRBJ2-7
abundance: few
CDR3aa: CASSYSPGLADEQYF
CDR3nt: TGTGCCAGCAGTTATTCCCCGGGACTAGCGGACGAGCAGTACTTC

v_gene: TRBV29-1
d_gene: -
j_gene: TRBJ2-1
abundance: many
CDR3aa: CSAGGDLIDYNEQFF
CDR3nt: TGCAGCGCGGGCGGGGATCTCATAGATTACAATGAGCAGTTCTTC

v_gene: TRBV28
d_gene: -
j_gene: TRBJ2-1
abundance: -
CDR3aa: CASSPPGLYNEQFF
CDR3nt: TGTGCCAGCAGTCCACCGGGACTTTACAATGAGCAGTTCTTC

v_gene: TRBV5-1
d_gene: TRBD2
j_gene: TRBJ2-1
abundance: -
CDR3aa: CASSLGTSGGLTDNEQFF
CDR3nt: TGCGCCAGCAGCTTGGGGACTAGCGGGGGTTTAACTGACAATGAGCAGTTCTTC

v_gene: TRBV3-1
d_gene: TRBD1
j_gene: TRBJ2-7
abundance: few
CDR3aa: CASSQEPGQGAYEQYF
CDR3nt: TGTGCCAGCAGCCAGGAGCCGGGACAGGGCGCCTACGAGCAGTACTTC

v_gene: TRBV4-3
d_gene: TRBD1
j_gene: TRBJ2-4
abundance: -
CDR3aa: CASSLDRVLAKNIQYF
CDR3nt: TGCGCCAGCAGCCTAGACAGGGTTTTAGCCAAAAACATTCAGTACTTC

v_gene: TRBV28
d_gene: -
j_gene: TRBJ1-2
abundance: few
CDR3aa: CASSLGQLDGYTF
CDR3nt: TGTGCCAGCAGTTTAGGTCAGCTCGATGGCTACACCTTC